Included here is one TCR beta chain sequence, with context. This record comes from a study of cytomegalovirus exposure and HLA in healthy donors. In the PCR, 60 Vbeta and 13 Jbeta primers were used. Repertoires were generated with immunoSEQ multiplex PCR, while TCRdb's copy carries only in-frame clones and drops some. The table shows 140,000 to 150,000 clones, with 66% occurring only once. Deletions cut 0 bases from V and 5 bases from J, with 3 bases between. Germline CDR1 is SGHTA and CDR2 is FQGNSA. This CDR3 has 12 amino acids. The sequenced material came from PBMCs. This sequence originates from a woman aged 60-75 years in good health and CMV-seronegative. This chain connects TRBV7-2 to TRBJ2-3; no clear D gene. CDR3: CASSLARDTQYF. CDR3 sequence (DNA): TGTGCCAGCAGCTTAGCGCGAGATACGCAGTATTTT. Full variable domain (remainder filled in from reference TRBV7-2 and TRBJ2-3): GAGVSQSPSNKVTEKGKDVELRCDPISGHTALYWYRQSLGQGLEFLIYFQGNSAPDKSGLPSDRFSAERTGGSVSTLTIQRTQQEDSAVYLCASSLARDTQYFGPGTRLTVL.